These T cell receptor beta chains were read from a single sample in a study of blood T cell repertoires in COVID-19. Assay: immunoSEQ multiplex PCR; the TCRdb copy retains only in-frame clones and omits some. This repertoire shows fewer than 200,000 clones, about three quarters found once; its top ten account for around 2.7%. The material sequenced was peripheral blood. Receptors were obtained from a man in his 70s with acute or convalescent COVID-19. Both conserved end residues are part of each CDR3. D genes are given only for firm matches. Size is omitted from some rows. Given values are once, few, many or a class for expanded clones.

TRBD1	TRBV6-5	NA	TRBJ1-5	TGTGCCAGCAGCTCAGGGACAGGGGGCTATCAGCCCCAGCATTTT	CASSSGTGGYQPQHF
TRBD1	TRBV18	NA	TRBJ1-5	TGTGCCAGCTCACGGGACAGGGGGCATAATCAGCCCCAGCATTTT	CASSRDRGHNQPQHF
TRBD1	TRBV11-2	NA	TRBJ1-4	TGTGCCAGCAGCCGGGGGGGGACAGGGTATGAAAAACTGTTTTTT	CASSRGGTGYEKLFF
NA	TRBV3-1/TRBV3-2	NA	TRBJ2-7	TGTGCCAGCAGCCAAGTATTGGCAGGGCCATACGAGCAGTACTTC	CASSQVLAGPYEQYF
NA	TRBV24-1	NA	TRBJ1-2	TGTGCCACCAGTGAAGCCAGGGGCGTCTATGGCTACACCTTC	CATSEARGVYGYTF
NA	TRBV6-5	NA	TRBJ1-1	TGTGCCAGCAGATACTCCAGGACATTGAACACTGAAGCTTTCTTT	CASRYSRTLNTEAFF
TRBD2	TRBV5-1	NA	TRBJ2-3	TGCGCCAGCAGCTTGTACGCGGGAGGAACAGATACGCAGTATTTT	CASSLYAGGTDTQYF
NA	TRBV6-6	NA	TRBJ1-1	TGTGCCAGCAGTGAGAAGGGGGTCGACACTGAAGCTTTCTTT	CASSEKGVDTEAFF
NA	TRBV30	NA	TRBJ1-5	TGTGCCTGGAGTGACAGTGATCTTCAGCCCCAGCATTTT	CAWSDSDLQPQHF
NA	TRBV28	NA	TRBJ1-5	TGTGCCAGCAGCGACAGAATGGGTAGCAATCAGCCCCAGCATTTT	CASSDRMGSNQPQHF
NA	TRBV7-2	NA	TRBJ1-4	TGTGCCAGCAGCAACGGAGGGAGGGCTTCGGAAAAACTGTTTTTT	CASSNGGRASEKLFF
NA	TRBV27	once	TRBJ2-3	TGTGCCAGCAGTCCGCGCTGGCGGAGCTTCACAGATACGCAGTATTTT	CASSPRWRSFTDTQYF
NA	TRBV7-2	NA	TRBJ2-7	TGTGCCAGCAGCTTAAATGCGTTAACCTACGAGCAGTACTTC	CASSLNALTYEQYF
TRBD2	TRBV18	NA	TRBJ2-2	TGTGCCAGCTCAACGGGGACTAGCGGGGTGAACACCGGGGAGCTGTTTTTT	CASSTGTSGVNTGELFF
TRBD1	TRBV2	NA	TRBJ2-1	TGTGCCAGCGGGACAGCTAATTACAATGAGCAGTTCTTC	CASGTANYNEQFF
NA	TRBV14	NA	TRBJ1-2	TGTGCCAGCAGCCAAGATCGGGGCTATGGCTACACCTTC	CASSQDRGYGYTF
NA	TRBV27	NA	TRBJ1-4	TGTGCCAGCAGTGGGGGGGGAACTAATGAAAAACTGTTTTTT	CASSGGGTNEKLFF
NA	TRBV10-3	NA	TRBJ1-2	TGTGCCATCAGTGAGTACGATAGCGGCTACACCTTC	CAISEYDSGYTF
NA	TRBV7-9	NA	TRBJ2-3	TGTGCCAGCAGCTTAGGGGGCGCGCAGTATTTT	CASSLGGAQYF
TRBD2	TRBV5-1	NA	TRBJ2-1	TGCGCCAGCAGGGCCCTCCAGCGGGGCGAGCAGTTCTTC	CASRALQRGEQFF
TRBD1	TRBV7-9	NA	TRBJ1-1	TGTGCCAGCAGCCTGGACAGGGAAGGAGCTTTCTTT	CASSLDREGAFF
NA	TRBV2	NA	TRBJ1-1	TGTGCCAGCAGGACAACAGGGAGACTAACTGAAGCTTTCTTT	CASRTTGRLTEAFF